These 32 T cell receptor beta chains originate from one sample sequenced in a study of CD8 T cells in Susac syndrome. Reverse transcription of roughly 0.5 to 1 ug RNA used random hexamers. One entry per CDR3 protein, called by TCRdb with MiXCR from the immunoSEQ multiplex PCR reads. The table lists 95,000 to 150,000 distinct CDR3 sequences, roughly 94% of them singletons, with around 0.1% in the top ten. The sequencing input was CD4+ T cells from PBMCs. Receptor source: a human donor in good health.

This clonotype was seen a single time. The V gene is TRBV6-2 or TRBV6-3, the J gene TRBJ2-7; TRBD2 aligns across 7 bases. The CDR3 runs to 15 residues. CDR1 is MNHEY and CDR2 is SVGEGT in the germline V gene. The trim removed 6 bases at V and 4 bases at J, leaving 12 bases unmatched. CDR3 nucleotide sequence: TGTGCCAGCAGAGATACTAGCGCGGGTGGATACGAGCAGTACTTC. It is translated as CASRDTSAGGYEQYF.

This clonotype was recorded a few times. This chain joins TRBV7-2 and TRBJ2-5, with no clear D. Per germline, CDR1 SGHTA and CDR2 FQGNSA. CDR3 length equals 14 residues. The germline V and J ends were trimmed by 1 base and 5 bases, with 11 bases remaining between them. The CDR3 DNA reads TGTGCCAGCAGCTTAGACAGCATGAGGGAGACCCAGTACTTC. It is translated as CASSLDSMRETQYF.

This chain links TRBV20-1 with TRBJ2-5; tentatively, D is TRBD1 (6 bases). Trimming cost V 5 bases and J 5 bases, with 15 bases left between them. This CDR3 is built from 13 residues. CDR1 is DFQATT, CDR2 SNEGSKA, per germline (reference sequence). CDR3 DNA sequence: TGCAGTGCTGTTACAGGGATAGGGGAGACCCAGTACTTC. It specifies CSAVTGIGETQYF.

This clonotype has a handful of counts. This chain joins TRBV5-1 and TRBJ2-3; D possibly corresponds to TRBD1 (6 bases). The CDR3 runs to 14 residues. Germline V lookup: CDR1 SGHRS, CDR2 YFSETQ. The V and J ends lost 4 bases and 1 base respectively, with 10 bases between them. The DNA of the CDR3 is TGCGCCAGCAGCGCGACAGGCCGCACAGATACGCAGTATTTT. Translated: CASSATGRTDTQYF.

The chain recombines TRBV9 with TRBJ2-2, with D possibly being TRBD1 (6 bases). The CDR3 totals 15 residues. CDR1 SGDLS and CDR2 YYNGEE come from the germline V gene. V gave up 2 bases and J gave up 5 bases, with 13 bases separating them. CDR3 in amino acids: CASSVGGAGTGELFF. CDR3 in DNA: TGTGCCAGCAGCGTTGGGGGCGCGGGTACCGGGGAGCTGTTTTTT.

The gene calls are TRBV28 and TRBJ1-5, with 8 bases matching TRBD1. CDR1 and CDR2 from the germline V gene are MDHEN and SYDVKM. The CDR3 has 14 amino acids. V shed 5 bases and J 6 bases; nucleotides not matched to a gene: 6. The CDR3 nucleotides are TGTGCCAGCAGTAGGGGACAGGCATCTCAGCCCCAGCATTTT. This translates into CASSRGQASQPQHF.

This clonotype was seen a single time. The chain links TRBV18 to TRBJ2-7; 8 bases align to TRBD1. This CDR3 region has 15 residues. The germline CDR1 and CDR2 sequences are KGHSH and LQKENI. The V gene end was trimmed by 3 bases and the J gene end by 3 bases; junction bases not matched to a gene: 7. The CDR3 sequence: CASSPGTGVYYEQYF. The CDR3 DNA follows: TGTGCCAGCTCACCGGGGACAGGCGTTTACTACGAGCAGTACTTC.

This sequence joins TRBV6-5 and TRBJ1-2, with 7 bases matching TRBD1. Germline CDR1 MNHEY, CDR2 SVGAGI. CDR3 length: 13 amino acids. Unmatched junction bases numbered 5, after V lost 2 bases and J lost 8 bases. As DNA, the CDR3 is TGTGCCAGCAGTTACGACAGGGTGGGGGGCTACACCTTC. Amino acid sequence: CASSYDRVGGYTF.

CDR3 sequence reads: CSARGTLNTEAFF. The CDR3 region has the DNA TGCAGTGCTAGAGGAACTCTGAACACTGAAGCTTTCTTT. The V and J genes are TRBV20-1 and TRBJ1-1; D not certain. The V gene's germline CDR1 is DFQATT and CDR2 SNEGSKA (reference sequence). The CDR3 extends over 13 amino acids. The V end was cut by 1 base, the J end by 0 bases, with 6 bases between.

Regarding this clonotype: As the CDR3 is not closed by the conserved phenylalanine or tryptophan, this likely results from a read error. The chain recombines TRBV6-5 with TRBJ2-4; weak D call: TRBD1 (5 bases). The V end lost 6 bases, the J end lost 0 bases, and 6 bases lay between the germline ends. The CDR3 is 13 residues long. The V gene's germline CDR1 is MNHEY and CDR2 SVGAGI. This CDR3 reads CASRGLAKNIQYS. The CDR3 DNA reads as TGTGCCAGCAGGGGGCTAGCCAAAAACATTCAGTACTCC.

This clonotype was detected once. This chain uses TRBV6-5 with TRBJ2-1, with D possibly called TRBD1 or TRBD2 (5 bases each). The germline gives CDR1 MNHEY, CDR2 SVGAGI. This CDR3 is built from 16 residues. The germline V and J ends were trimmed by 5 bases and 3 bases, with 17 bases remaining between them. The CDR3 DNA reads TGTGCCAGCAGTAACTACCCGGGACGTAGCTACAATGAGCAGTTCTTC. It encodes CASSNYPGRSYNEQFF.

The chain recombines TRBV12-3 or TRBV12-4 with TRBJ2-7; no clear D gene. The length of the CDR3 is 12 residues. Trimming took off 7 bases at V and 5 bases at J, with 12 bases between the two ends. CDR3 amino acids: CASTRTLHEQYF. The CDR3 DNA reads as TGTGCCAGCACCCGTACCCTTCACGAGCAGTACTTC.

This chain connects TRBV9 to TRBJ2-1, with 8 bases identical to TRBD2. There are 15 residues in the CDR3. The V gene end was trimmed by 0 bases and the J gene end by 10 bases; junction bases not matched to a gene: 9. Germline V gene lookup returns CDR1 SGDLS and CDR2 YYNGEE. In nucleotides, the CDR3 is TGTGCCAGCAGCGTAGCTGGCGGGAGGATGGACGAGCAGTTCTTC. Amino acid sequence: CASSVAGGRMDEQFF.

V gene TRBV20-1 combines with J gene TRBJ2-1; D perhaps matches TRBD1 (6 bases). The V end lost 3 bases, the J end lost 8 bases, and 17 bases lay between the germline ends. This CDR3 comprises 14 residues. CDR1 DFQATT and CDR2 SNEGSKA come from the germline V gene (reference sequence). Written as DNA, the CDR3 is TGCAGTGCTAGGAATGGGGGCTACCCCGATGAGCAGTTCTTC. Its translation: CSARNGGYPDEQFF.

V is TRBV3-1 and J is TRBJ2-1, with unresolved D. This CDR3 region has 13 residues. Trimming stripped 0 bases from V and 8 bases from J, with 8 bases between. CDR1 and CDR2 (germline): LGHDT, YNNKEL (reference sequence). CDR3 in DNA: TGTGCCAGCAGCCAAGAAGGACGGGATGAGCAGTTCTTC. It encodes CASSQEGRDEQFF.

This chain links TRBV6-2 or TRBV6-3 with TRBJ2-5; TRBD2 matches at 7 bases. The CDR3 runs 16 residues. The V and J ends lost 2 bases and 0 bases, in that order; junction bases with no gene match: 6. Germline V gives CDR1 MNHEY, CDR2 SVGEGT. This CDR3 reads CASSYPTGTNQETQYF. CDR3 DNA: TGTGCCAGCAGTTACCCCACCGGGACTAACCAAGAGACCCAGTACTTC.

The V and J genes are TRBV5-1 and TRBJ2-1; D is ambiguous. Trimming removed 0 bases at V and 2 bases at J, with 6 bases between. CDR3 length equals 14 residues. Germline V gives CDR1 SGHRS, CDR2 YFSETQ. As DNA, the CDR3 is TGCGCCAGCAGCTTGGCGGCTACCTACAATGAGCAGTTCTTC. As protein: CASSLAATYNEQFF.

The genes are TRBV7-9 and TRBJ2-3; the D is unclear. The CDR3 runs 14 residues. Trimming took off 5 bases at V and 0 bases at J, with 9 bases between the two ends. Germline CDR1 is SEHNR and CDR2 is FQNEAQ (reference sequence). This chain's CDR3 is CASSPHLSTDTQYF. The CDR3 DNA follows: TGTGCCAGCAGCCCTCATTTGAGCACAGATACGCAGTATTTT.

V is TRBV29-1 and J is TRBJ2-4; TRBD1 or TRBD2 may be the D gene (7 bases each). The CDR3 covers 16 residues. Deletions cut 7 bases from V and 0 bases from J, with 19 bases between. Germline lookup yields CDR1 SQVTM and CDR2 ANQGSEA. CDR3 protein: CSAPSGGEIAKNIQYF. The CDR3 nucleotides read TGCAGCGCCCCTTCAGGGGGGGAGATAGCCAAAAACATTCAGTACTTC.

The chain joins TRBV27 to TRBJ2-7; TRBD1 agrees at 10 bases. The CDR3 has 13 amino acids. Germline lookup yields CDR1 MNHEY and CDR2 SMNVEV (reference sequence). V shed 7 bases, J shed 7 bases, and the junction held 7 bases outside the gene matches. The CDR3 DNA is TGTGCCAGCACCCGGGGACAGGGGAGAGAGCAGTACTTC. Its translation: CASTRGQGREQYF.

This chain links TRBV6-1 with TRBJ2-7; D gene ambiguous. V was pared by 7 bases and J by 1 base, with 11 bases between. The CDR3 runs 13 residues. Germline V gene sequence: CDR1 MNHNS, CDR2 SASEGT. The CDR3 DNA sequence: TGTGCCAGCAACCCGACTGGGTCCTACGAGCAGTACTTC. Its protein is CASNPTGSYEQYF.

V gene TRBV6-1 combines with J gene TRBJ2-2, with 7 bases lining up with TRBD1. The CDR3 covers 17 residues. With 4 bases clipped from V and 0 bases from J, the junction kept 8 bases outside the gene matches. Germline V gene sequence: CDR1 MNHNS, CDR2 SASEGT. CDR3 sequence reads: CASSGLEQGANTGELFF. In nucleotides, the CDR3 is TGTGCCAGCAGTGGTCTGGAGCAGGGGGCGAACACCGGGGAGCTGTTTTTT.

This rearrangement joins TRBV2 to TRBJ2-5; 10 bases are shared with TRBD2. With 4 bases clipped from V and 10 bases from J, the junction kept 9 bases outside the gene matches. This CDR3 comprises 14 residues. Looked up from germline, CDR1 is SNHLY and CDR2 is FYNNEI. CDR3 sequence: CASSGSGGVRDQYF. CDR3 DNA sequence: TGTGCCAGCAGTGGAAGCGGGGGGGTACGAGACCAGTACTTC. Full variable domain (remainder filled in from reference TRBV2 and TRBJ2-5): EPEVTQTPSHQVTQMGQEVILRCVPISNHLYFYWYRQILGQKVEFLVSFYNNEISEKSEIFDDQFSVERPDGSNFTLKIRSTKLEDSAMYFCASSGSGGVRDQYFGPGTRLLVL.

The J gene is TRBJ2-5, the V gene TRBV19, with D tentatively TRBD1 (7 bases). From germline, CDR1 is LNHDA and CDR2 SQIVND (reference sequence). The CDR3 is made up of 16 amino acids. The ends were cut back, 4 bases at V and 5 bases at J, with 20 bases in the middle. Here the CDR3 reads CASSTSNRGAGETQYF. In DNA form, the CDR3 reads TGTGCCAGTAGTACCTCAAACAGGGGCGCGGGGGAGACCCAGTACTTC. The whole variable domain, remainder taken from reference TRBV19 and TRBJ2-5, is DGGITQSPKYLFRKEGQNVTLSCEQNLNHDAMYWYRQDPGQGLRLIYYSQIVNDFQKGDIAEGYSVSREKKESFPLTVTSAQKNPTAFYLCASSTSNRGAGETQYFGPGTRLLVL.

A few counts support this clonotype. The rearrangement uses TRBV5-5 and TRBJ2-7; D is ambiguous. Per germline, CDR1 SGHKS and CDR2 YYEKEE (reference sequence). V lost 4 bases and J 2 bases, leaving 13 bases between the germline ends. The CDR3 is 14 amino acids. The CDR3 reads CASSIESGTYEQYF. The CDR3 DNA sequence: TGTGCCAGCAGCATCGAGTCCGGAACCTACGAGCAGTACTTC.

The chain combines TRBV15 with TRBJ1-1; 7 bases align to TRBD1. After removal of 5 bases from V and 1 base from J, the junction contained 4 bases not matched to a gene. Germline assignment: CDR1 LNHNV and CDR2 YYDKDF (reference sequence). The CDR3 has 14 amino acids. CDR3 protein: CATSADRANTEAFF. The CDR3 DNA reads TGTGCCACCAGCGCAGACAGGGCGAACACTGAAGCTTTCTTT.

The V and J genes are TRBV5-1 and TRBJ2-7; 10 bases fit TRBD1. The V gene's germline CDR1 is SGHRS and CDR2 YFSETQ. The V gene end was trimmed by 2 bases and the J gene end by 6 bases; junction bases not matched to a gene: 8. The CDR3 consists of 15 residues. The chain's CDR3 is CASSFNTGTGVEQYF. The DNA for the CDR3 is TGCGCCAGCAGCTTCAATACCGGGACAGGGGTCGAGCAGTACTTC.

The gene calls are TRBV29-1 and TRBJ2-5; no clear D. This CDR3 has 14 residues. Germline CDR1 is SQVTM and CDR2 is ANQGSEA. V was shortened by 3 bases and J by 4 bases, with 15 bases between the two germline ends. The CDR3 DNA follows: TGCAGCGTTGATAGGGTGGAGTCCAGAGAGACCCAGTACTTC. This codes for CSVDRVESRETQYF.

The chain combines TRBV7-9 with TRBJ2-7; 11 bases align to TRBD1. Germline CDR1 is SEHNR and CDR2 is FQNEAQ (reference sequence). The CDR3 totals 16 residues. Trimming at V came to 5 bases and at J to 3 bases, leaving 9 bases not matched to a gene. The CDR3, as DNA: TGTGCCAGCAGCCTGGCTGGGACAGGGGGTTTCTACGAGCAGTACTTC. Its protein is CASSLAGTGGFYEQYF.

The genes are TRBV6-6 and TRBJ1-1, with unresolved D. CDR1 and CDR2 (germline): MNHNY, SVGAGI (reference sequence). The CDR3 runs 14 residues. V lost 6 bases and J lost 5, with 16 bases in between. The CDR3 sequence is CASSIAERDTEAFF. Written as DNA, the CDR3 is TGTGCCAGCAGCATCGCAGAAAGAGATACTGAAGCTTTCTTT.

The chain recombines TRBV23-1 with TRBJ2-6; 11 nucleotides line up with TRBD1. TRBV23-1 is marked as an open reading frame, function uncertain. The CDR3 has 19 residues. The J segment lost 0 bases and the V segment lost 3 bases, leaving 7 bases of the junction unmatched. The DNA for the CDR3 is TGCGCCAGCAGTCACTCGTTCGGGACAGGGGGCTCTGGGGCCAACGTCCTGACTTTC. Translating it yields CASSHSFGTGGSGANVLTF.

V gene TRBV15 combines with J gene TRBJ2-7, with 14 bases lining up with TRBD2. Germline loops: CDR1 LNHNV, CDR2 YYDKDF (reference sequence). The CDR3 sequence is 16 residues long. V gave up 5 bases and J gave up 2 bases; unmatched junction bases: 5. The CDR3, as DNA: TGTGCCACCAGCCCGGGACTAGCGGGAGAAGCCTACGAGCAGTACTTC. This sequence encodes CATSPGLAGEAYEQYF.